These 26 T cell receptor beta chains were all obtained from the same sample, sequenced in a study of identical twins. A single record per CDR3 protein comes from TCRdb applying MiXCR to the 5' RACE reads. The table records 500,000 to 550,000 distinct CDR3 sequences, around 22% of them present only once. This sample was also put to use in a study of yellow fever vaccine responses in identical twins.

Sequences were obtained from CD4+ T cells sorted from blood. These receptors originate from a woman between 18 and 29 years old in good health.

The table lists this clonotype with a few counts. The chain uses TRBV5-8 and TRBJ1-5; no definite D call. Trimming took 0 bases from V and 4 from J, leaving 8 bases between them. The CDR3 loop spans 14 amino acids. The V gene's germline CDR1 is SGHTS and CDR2 YDEGEE. CDR3 in amino acids: CASSLASPNQPQHF. The DNA for the CDR3 is TGTGCCAGCAGCTTGGCCTCCCCAAATCAGCCCCAGCATTTT. The whole variable domain, remainder taken from reference TRBV5-8 and TRBJ1-5, is EAGVTQSPTHLIKTRGQQATLRCSPISGHTSVYWYQQALGLGLQFLLWYDEGEERNRGNFPPRFSGRQFPNYSSELNVNALELEDSALYLCASSLASPNQPQHFGDGTRLSIL.

Ten or more counts support this clonotype. V is TRBV12-3 or TRBV12-4 and J is TRBJ2-3, with D unclear. The CDR3 consists of 14 residues. V lost 7 bases and J lost 0, with 11 bases in between. CDR3 sequence: CASTVQGSTDTQYF. In DNA form, the CDR3 reads TGTGCCAGCACCGTCCAAGGGAGCACAGATACGCAGTATTTT.

The chain links TRBV12-3 or TRBV12-4 to TRBJ2-1, with unresolved D. The CDR3 is 14 residues long. V dropped 6 bases and J dropped 6 bases, with 15 bases sitting between them. The CDR3 protein is CASSRTGRTNEQFF. CDR3 in DNA: TGTGCCAGCAGCCGTACCGGCAGGACCAATGAGCAGTTCTTC.

V and J are TRBV3-1 and TRBJ2-7; 8 bases align to TRBD2. Germline-derived CDR1 and CDR2 are LGHDT and YNNKEL (reference sequence). This CDR3 region has 16 residues. Trimming took 4 bases from V and 2 from J; bases not matched to a gene: 10. This CDR3 is CASSPKPGLGAYEQYF. CDR3 nucleotide sequence: TGTGCCAGCAGCCCTAAGCCGGGACTAGGGGCCTACGAGCAGTACTTC.

This clonotype was seen only a few times. The chain joins TRBV11-3 to TRBJ2-5; D possibly corresponds to TRBD2 (6 bases). This CDR3 is built from 13 residues. Trimming cost V 5 bases and J 7 bases, with 14 bases left between them. The germline CDR1 and CDR2 sequences are SGHNT and YENEEA. Here the CDR3 DNA reads TGTGCCAGCAGCCCAGGGACTGACTGGACCCAGTACTTC. Protein sequence: CASSPGTDWTQYF.

At least ten counts were recorded for this clonotype. The rearrangement links TRBV29-1 to TRBJ2-3; 13 positions agree with TRBD2. The V gene end was trimmed by 0 bases and the J gene end by 0 bases; junction bases not matched to a gene: 9. This CDR3 comprises 19 residues. In germline, CDR1 is SQVTM, CDR2 ANQGSEA. CDR3 coding DNA: TGCAGCGTTGAAGACCGGACTAGCGGGAGTTGGCGTAGCACAGATACGCAGTATTTT. This translates into CSVEDRTSGSWRSTDTQYF.

CDR3 sequence reads: CASSPVVSYNEQFF. CDR3 nucleotides: TGCGCCAGCAGCCCCGTGGTGAGCTACAATGAGCAGTTCTTC. V gene TRBV5-1 combines with J gene TRBJ2-1, with unresolved D. V lost 4 bases and J 3 bases, leaving 11 bases between the germline ends. In germline, CDR1 is SGHRS, CDR2 YFSETQ. The CDR3 runs to 14 residues.

The chain carries TRBV3-1 and TRBJ1-1, with 8 bases fitting TRBD1. This CDR3 contains 14 residues. Germline CDR1 LGHDT, CDR2 YNNKEL (reference sequence). The junction had 5 bases not matched to a gene; V was cut back by 0 bases and J by 8 bases. The CDR3 sequence: CASSQDSGGLEAFF. The CDR3 region has the DNA TGTGCCAGCAGCCAAGATTCAGGGGGCTTAGAAGCTTTCTTT.

The chain uses TRBV15 and TRBJ1-4, with D perhaps TRBD1 (6 bases). This CDR3 region has 14 residues. Trimming removed 4 bases at V and 4 bases at J, with 10 bases between. Germline CDR1 reads LNHNV; CDR2 reads YYDKDF (reference sequence). CDR3 region: CATSKQGYNEKLFF. Here the CDR3 DNA reads TGTGCCACCAGCAAACAGGGTTATAATGAAAAACTGTTTTTT.

This clonotype was counted between two and nine times. This rearrangement joins TRBV12-3 or TRBV12-4 to TRBJ2-1, with a possible D match to TRBD1 (6 bases). Deletions cut 3 bases from V and 1 base from J, with 10 bases between. This CDR3 spans 15 amino acids. CDR3 amino acids: CASSFGQGSYNEQFF. The CDR3, as DNA: TGTGCCAGCAGTTTCGGGCAGGGGTCCTACAATGAGCAGTTCTTC.

V gene TRBV9 combines with J gene TRBJ2-1, with 7 bases fitting TRBD1. The CDR3 is 15 residues long. Germline loops: CDR1 SGDLS, CDR2 YYNGEE. The ends lost 4 bases at V and 5 bases at J; junction bases unmatched: 9. CDR3 amino acids: CASSSRQGSDNEQFF. In nucleotides, the CDR3 is TGTGCCAGCAGCTCAAGACAGGGTTCCGACAATGAGCAGTTCTTC.

This clonotype was recorded a few times. This chain joins TRBV6-5 and TRBJ2-6, with unresolved D. Trimming took off 2 bases at V and 0 bases at J, with 5 bases between the two ends. CDR3 length: 15 residues. The germline V gene has CDR1 MNHEY and CDR2 SVGAGI. The CDR3 spells CASSYVPSGANVLTF. CDR3 in DNA: TGTGCCAGCAGTTACGTACCCTCTGGGGCCAACGTCCTGACTTTC.

The chain couples TRBV11-3 to TRBJ1-3; D call uncertain. CDR1 and CDR2 (germline): SGHNT, YENEEA. The CDR3 spans 15 residues. V lost 0 bases, J lost 0 bases, and 6 bases lay in between. CDR3 bases: TGTGCCAGCAGCTTAGATCGAATCTCTGGAAACACCATATATTTT. Its protein product is CASSLDRISGNTIYF.

There are a few counts of this clonotype. V usage is TRBV9 and J usage is TRBJ2-3; possibly TRBD2 for D (5 bases). The CDR3 length is 15 residues. Germline V CDR1 and CDR2: SGDLS, YYNGEE. V was cut by 0 bases and J by 7 bases, with 15 bases left in between. CDR3 nucleotides: TGTGCCAGCAGCGTAGAGGGTGGTGGAGGAAATACGCAGTATTTT. Amino acid sequence: CASSVEGGGGNTQYF.

The chain has TRBV7-8 and TRBJ2-6, with D tentatively TRBD2 (6 bases). The CDR3 is 15 amino acids. CDR1 and CDR2 (germline): SGHVS, FQNEAQ. Trimming took off 5 bases at V and 0 bases at J, with 8 bases between the two ends. This CDR3 is CASSHGGSGANVLTF. DNA of the CDR3: TGTGCCAGCAGCCACGGGGGCTCTGGGGCCAACGTCCTGACTTTC.

A few counts support this clonotype. The chain links TRBV6-2 or TRBV6-3 to TRBJ2-1; 8 bases map to TRBD2. The V gene end was trimmed by 6 bases and the J gene end by 7 bases; junction bases not matched to a gene: 8. Germline V CDR1 and CDR2: MNHEY, SVGEGT. The CDR3 extends over 14 amino acids. The CDR3 DNA sequence: TGTGCCAGCAGCCAGGGACTAGGTTCGAATGAGCAGTTCTTC. Encoded protein: CASSQGLGSNEQFF.

V usage is TRBV24-1 and J usage is TRBJ1-1; TRBD1 might be the D (6 bases). The germline V gene encodes CDR1 KGHDR and CDR2 SFDVKD. V dropped 10 bases and J dropped 4 bases, with 15 bases sitting between them. This CDR3 contains 13 residues. The CDR3: CATARGESTEAFF. For the CDR3, the DNA is TGTGCCACGGCCAGGGGTGAAAGCACTGAAGCTTTCTTT.

The chain is built from TRBV7-9 and TRBJ2-5, with no clear D. The CDR3 runs 15 residues. The V gene lost 1 base and the J gene lost 1 base, with 10 bases spanning the gap. Germline CDR1 and CDR2: SEHNR and FQNEAQ (reference sequence). CDR3 DNA sequence: TGTGCCAGCAGCTTAGTTCCGTCGGCCCAAGAGACCCAGTACTTC. Residues: CASSLVPSAQETQYF.

This clonotype appeared a few times. This chain uses TRBV12-3 or TRBV12-4 with TRBJ2-1; D is undetermined. The CDR3 runs to 14 residues. Trimming cost V 11 bases and J 7 bases, with 21 bases left between them. CDR3 nucleotides: TGTGCCGCCTCCAGAGACCCTGAGGTAAATGAGCAGTTCTTC. As protein: CAASRDPEVNEQFF.

This clonotype was found a few times. The V gene is TRBV5-1, the J gene TRBJ2-1, with TRBD1 identical over 9 bases. The V gene's germline CDR1 is SGHRS and CDR2 YFSETQ. CDR3 size: 15 residues. V gave up 5 bases and J gave up 7 bases; unmatched junction bases: 10. The CDR3 loop is CASRIREQGANEQFF. CDR3 DNA sequence: TGCGCCAGCAGAATTAGGGAACAGGGGGCAAATGAGCAGTTCTTC.

This chain links TRBV11-1 with TRBJ1-2, with 7 bases lining up with TRBD1. The CDR3 covers 18 residues. J was trimmed by 2 bases and V by 5 bases; bases with no gene match: 17. Germline-derived CDR1 and CDR2 are SGHAT and FQDESV (reference sequence). The CDR3 DNA follows: TGTGCCAGCAGCCGTATTATTGCCCCCGGGACAGAAAACTATGGCTACACCTTC. It is translated as CASSRIIAPGTENYGYTF.

The chain is built from TRBV7-2 and TRBJ2-1, with a tentative D call TRBD2 (5 bases). Germline V CDR1 and CDR2: SGHTA, FQGNSA. There are 14 residues in the CDR3. Trimming took off 1 base at V and 8 bases at J, with 12 bases between the two ends. The CDR3 protein is CASSLGASWDEQFF. CDR3 nucleotide sequence: TGTGCCAGCAGCTTAGGGGCTAGCTGGGATGAGCAGTTCTTC. Combining the CDR3 with reference TRBV7-2 and TRBJ2-1 gives the whole variable domain GAGVSQSPSNKVTEKGKDVELRCDPISGHTALYWYRQSLGQGLEFLIYFQGNSAPDKSGLPSDRFSAERTGGSVSTLTIQRTQQEDSAVYLCASSLGASWDEQFFGPGTRLTVL.

This clonotype was recorded a few times. A junction end diverges from the germline sequence, so it may reflect a read error. This chain connects TRBV28 to TRBJ1-2; D call uncertain. CDR1 MDHEN and CDR2 SYDVKM come from the germline V gene. CDR3 length: 14 residues. The CDR3, as DNA: TGTGCCAGCATCAAATCAGGAACAGCCCGACCTGGCCCCTTC. It encodes CASIKSGTARPGPF.

This clonotype was seen a handful of times. The rearrangement joins TRBV20-1 to TRBJ2-4, with 10 positions matching TRBD2. The CDR3 has 15 amino acids. CDR1 is DFQATT and CDR2 is SNEGSKA in the germline V gene (reference sequence). V lost 6 bases and J lost 0; bases outside the gene matches: 5. Here the CDR3 DNA reads TGCAGTGCCAAAGCGGGGGGGCTAGCCAAAAACATTCAGTACTTC. It yields the protein CSAKAGGLAKNIQYF.

This clonotype was seen a handful of times. The chain uses TRBV20-1 and TRBJ1-1; D is ambiguous. CDR1 DFQATT and CDR2 SNEGSKA come from the germline V gene (reference sequence). The CDR3 consists of 13 residues. Trimming took off 0 bases at V and 1 base at J, with 6 bases between the two ends. CDR3 protein: CSARDPRNTEAFF. DNA of the CDR3: TGCAGTGCTAGAGATCCCAGGAACACTGAAGCTTTCTTT.

CDR3 sequence: CASSPTGNSYEQYV. The CDR3 bases are TGCGCCAGCAGCCCAACCGGGAACTCCTACGAGCAGTACGTC. V is TRBV5-1 and J is TRBJ2-7; a weak D match, TRBD2 (5 bases). The germline V gene encodes CDR1 SGHRS and CDR2 YFSETQ. V was pared by 4 bases and J by 0 bases, with 11 bases between. The CDR3 runs 14 residues.